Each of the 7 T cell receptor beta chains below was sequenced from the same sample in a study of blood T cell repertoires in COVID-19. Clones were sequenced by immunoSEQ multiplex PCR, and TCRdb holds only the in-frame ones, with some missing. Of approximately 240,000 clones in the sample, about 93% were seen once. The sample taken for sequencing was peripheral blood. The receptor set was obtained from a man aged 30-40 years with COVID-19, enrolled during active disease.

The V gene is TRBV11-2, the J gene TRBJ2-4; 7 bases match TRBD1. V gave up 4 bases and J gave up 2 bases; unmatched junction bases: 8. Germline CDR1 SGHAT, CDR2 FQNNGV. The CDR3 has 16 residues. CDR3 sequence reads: CASSSLRGRSKNIQYF. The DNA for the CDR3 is TGTGCCAGCAGCTCCCTAAGGGGGCGGTCCAAAAACATTCAGTACTTC.

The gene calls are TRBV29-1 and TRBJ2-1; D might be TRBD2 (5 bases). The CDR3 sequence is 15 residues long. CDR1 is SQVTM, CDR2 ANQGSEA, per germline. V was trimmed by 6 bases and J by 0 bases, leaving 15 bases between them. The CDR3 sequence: CSVRVGLSSYNEQFF. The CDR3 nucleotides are TGCAGCGTCCGTGTAGGACTTAGCTCCTACAATGAGCAGTTCTTC.

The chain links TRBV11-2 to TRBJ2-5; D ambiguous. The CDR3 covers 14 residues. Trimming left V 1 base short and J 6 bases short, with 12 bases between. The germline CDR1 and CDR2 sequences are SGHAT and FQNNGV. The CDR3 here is CASSLGSTLKTQYF. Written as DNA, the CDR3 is TGTGCCAGCAGCTTAGGATCCACTTTGAAGACCCAGTACTTC.

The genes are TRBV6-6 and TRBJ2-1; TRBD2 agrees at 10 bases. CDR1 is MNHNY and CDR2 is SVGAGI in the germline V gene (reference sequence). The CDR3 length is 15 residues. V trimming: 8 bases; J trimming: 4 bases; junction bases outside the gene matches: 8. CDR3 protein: CASRKLAGTYNEQFF. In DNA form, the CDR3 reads TGTGCCAGCCGCAAACTAGCGGGGACTTACAATGAGCAGTTCTTC.

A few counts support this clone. CDR3 coding DNA: TGCGCCAGCAGCTTGGGGGCCGGCCCCTCTGGAAACACCATATATTTT. Residues: CASSLGAGPSGNTIYF. V and J are TRBV5-1 and TRBJ1-3; D not certain. This CDR3 is 16 amino acids long. With 0 bases removed from V and 0 bases from J, the gap between germline ends came to 10 bases. CDR1 SGHRS and CDR2 YFSETQ come from the germline V gene. Variable domain in full (rest from reference TRBV5-1 and TRBJ1-3): KAGVTQTPRYLIKTRGQQVTLSCSPISGHRSVSWYQQTPGQGLQFLFEYFSETQRNKGNFPGRFSGRQFSNSRSEMNVSTLELGDSALYLCASSLGAGPSGNTIYFGEGSWLTVV.

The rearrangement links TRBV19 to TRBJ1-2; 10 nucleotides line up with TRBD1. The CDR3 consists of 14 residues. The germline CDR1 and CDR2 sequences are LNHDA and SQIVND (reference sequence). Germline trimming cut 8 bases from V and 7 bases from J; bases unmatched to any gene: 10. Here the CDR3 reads CASSHSRDRGGYTF. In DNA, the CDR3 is TGTGCCAGTTCCCACTCCCGGGACAGGGGTGGCTACACCTTC.

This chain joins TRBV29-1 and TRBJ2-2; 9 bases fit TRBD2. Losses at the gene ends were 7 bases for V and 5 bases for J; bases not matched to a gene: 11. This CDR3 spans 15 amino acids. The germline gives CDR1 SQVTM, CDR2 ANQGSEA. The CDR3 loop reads CSAAPGLAETGELFF. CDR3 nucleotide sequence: TGCAGCGCCGCCCCGGGACTAGCTGAGACCGGGGAGCTGTTTTTT.